This is a list of T cell receptor beta chains from one sample in a study of early T cells in non-severe SARS-CoV-2 infection. TCRdb re-called the 5' RACE reads with MiXCR, one entry per CDR3 protein. Of about 69,000 distinct CDR3 sequences listed, roughly a tenth are singletons. Input material: whole blood. The receptors originated from an adult who was a healthcare worker with PCR-confirmed SARS-CoV-2 infection or an uninfected control (not recorded which). CDR3s include the opening cysteine and the closing phenylalanine or tryptophan. Each record gives: clone size, J gene, D gene, CDR3 length, V gene, CDR3 DNA, CDR3 protein. D genes are given only for firm matches. Clone sizes are given selectively: once, few, many, or a class where the clone is expanded.

>few|TRBJ2-1|TRBD2|13|TRBV2
TGTGCCCATTTAGGGACTAGCAGTAATGAGCAGTTCTTC
CAHLGTSSNEQFF
>many|TRBJ2-7|TRBD2|13|TRBV30
TGTGCCTGGAGTGTAGCGGGAGGGAACGAGCAGTACTTC
CAWSVAGGNEQYF
>NA|TRBJ2-1|NA|15|TRBV19
TGTGCCAGTATCTCCCGGACACCCCGGTACGGTGAGCAGTTCTTC
CASISRTPRYGEQFF
>NA|TRBJ1-4|TRBD1|16|TRBV12-3/TRBV12-4
TGTGCCAGCAGGGCCGGGACAGGGGGAATTAATGAAAAACTGTTTTTT
CASRAGTGGINEKLFF
>NA|TRBJ2-1|NA|11|TRBV29-1
TGCAGCGTTGAGTGGGGCAATGAGCAGTTCTTC
CSVEWGNEQFF
>few|TRBJ2-1|NA|13|TRBV4-1
TGCGCCAGCAGCCCGGGACCGTACAATGAGCAGTTCTTC
CASSPGPYNEQFF
>many|TRBJ1-2|NA|12|TRBV29-1
TGCAGCGTTGCCAGGGCTAACTATGGCTACACCTTC
CSVARANYGYTF
>NA|TRBJ2-7|TRBD2|12|TRBV20-1
TGCAGTGGGGCAGCGGGGGAGTACGAGCAGTACTTC
CSGAAGEYEQYF
>few|TRBJ2-1|TRBD2|14|TRBV20-1
TGCAGTGCTAGACTAGCGGAGGGGAACAATGAGCAGTTCTTC
CSARLAEGNNEQFF
>many|TRBJ2-1|TRBD1|14|TRBV15
TGTGCCACCAGCAGAGATTCCCGGACAGGGGAGCAGTTCTTC
CATSRDSRTGEQFF
>many|TRBJ2-2|NA|15|TRBV9
TGTGCCAGCAGCGTAGCTACAGGGAACACCGGGGAGCTGTTTTTT
CASSVATGNTGELFF
>few|TRBJ2-5|NA|13|TRBV30
TGTGCCTGGAGTGTACGGCTGCAAGAGACCCAGTACTTC
CAWSVRLQETQYF
>few|TRBJ1-3|NA|14|TRBV7-9
TGTGCCAGCACCTTCCAGGTCGAATCAAACACCATATATTTT
CASTFQVESNTIYF
>few|TRBJ2-7|TRBD1|13|TRBV5-1
TGCGCCAGCAGCGGGACAGGGGTCCACGAGCAGTACTTC
CASSGTGVHEQYF
>NA|TRBJ2-2|TRBD2|18|TRBV10-3
TGTGCCATCAGCCCGGGACTAGCGGCCAATACGGGGACCGGGGAGCTGTTTTTT
CAISPGLAANTGTGELFF
>many|TRBJ2-3|NA|18|TRBV19
TGTGCCAGTAGTTATAGGGGCAACGAGGCGAACCAGGGAGATACGCAGTATTTT
CASSYRGNEANQGDTQYF